Here is one T cell receptor (beta chain) with its context. The antigen is unknown. Donors came from a validation cohort of over a hundred subjects, distinct from the first 666-subject cohort. The length of the CDR3 is 15 residues. Losses at the gene ends were 7 bases for V and 1 base for J; bases not matched to a gene: 7. The V gene's germline CDR1 is SNHLY and CDR2 FYNNEI. The table came from immunoSEQ multiplex PCR; TCRdb's copy has only in-frame clones and leaves some out. The table shows about 150,000 clones, with approximately 80% occurring only once. The data belong to a study of cytomegalovirus exposure and HLA in healthy donors. Study information: The same platform as the roughly 700 first-cohort repertoires was used for the 130 or so validation repertoires, a later analysis reported.

Study-wide results and limits: The authors listed around 150 TCR beta chains as cytomegalovirus-associated. Later, an analysis found that TCR clusters from the first cohort tended to co-occur in the 120 or so validation repertoires.

The material sequenced was PBMCs. The sequence derives from a man younger than 40 in good health and CMV-seropositive. This sequence joins TRBV2 and TRBJ2-3, with TRBD2 matching 8 bases. CDR3 sequence reads: CASKGPGGRTDTQYF. CDR3 coding DNA: TGTGCCAGCAAGGGTCCGGGAGGGCGCACAGATACGCAGTATTTT.